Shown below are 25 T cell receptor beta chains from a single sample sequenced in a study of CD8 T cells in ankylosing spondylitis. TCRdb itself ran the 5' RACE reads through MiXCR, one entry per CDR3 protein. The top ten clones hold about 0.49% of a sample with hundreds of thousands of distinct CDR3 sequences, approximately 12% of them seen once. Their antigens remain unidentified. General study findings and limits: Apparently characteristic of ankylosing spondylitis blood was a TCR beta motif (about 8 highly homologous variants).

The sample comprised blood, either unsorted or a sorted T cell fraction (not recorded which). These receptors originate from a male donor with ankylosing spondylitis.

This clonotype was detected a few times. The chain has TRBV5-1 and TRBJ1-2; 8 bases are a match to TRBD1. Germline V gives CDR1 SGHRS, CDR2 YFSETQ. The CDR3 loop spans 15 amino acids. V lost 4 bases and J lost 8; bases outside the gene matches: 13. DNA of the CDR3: TGCGCCAGCAGCACCTCCGACAGGGGCCAACGGGGCTACACCTTC. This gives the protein CASSTSDRGQRGYTF.

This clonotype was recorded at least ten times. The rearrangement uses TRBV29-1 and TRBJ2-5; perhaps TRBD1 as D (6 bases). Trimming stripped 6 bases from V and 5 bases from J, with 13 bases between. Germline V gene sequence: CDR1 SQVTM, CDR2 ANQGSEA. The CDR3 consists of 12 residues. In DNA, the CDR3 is TGCAGCGTGCGAGGGGGAGCGGAGACCCAGTACTTC. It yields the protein CSVRGGAETQYF.

The CDR3 DNA sequence: TGTGCCAGCAGTGAAAGACAGGAGTTCTATGGCTACACCTTC. As protein: CASSERQEFYGYTF. The J gene is TRBJ1-2, the V gene TRBV25-1, with D perhaps matching TRBD1 (6 bases). Germline V CDR1 and CDR2: MGHDK, SYGVNS. This CDR3 region has 14 residues. V was pared by 2 bases and J by 4 bases, with 11 bases between.

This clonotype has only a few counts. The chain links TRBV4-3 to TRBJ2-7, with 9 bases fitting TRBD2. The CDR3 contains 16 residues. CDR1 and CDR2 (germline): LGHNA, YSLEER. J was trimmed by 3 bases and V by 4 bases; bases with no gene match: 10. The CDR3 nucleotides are TGCGCCAGCAGCCGTCAAATTGAGCGGGGGGACTACGAGCAGTACTTC. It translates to CASSRQIERGDYEQYF.

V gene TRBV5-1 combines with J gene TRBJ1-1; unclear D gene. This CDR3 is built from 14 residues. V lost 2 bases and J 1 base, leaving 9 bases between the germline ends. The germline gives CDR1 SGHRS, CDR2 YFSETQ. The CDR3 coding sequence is TGCGCCAGCAGCTTCAGTTTGGAGAACACTGAAGCTTTCTTT. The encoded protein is CASSFSLENTEAFF.

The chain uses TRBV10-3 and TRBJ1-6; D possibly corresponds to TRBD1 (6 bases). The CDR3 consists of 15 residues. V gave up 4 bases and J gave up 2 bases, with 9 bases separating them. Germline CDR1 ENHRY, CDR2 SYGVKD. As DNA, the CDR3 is TGTGCCATCAGTGTACAGGGCCCCTATAATTCACCCCTCCACTTT. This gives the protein CAISVQGPYNSPLHF.

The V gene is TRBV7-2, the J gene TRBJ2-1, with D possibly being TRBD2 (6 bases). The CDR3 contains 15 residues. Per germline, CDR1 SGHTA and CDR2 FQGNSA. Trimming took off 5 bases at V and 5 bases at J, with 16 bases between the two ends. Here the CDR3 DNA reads TGTGCCAGCAGCGTTCGCGGGAAGAGCCACAATGAGCAGTTCTTC. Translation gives CASSVRGKSHNEQFF.

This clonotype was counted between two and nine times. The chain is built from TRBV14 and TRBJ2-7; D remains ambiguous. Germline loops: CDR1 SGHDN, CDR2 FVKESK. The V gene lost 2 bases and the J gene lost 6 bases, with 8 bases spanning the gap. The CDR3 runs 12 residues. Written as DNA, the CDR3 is TGTGCCAGCAGCCAAACTCTTTCCGAGCAGTACTTC. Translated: CASSQTLSEQYF.

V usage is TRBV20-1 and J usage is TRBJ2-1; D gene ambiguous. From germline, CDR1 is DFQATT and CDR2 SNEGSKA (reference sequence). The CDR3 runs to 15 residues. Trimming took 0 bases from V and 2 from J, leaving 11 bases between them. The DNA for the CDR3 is TGCAGTGCTAGAGATCCCAGGAATGCCTACAATGAGCAGTTCTTC. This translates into CSARDPRNAYNEQFF.

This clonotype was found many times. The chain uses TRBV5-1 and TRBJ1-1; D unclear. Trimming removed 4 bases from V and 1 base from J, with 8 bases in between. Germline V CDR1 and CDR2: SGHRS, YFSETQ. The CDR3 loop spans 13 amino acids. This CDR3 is CASSTGRNTEAFF. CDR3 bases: TGCGCCAGCAGCACCGGACGGAACACTGAAGCTTTCTTT.

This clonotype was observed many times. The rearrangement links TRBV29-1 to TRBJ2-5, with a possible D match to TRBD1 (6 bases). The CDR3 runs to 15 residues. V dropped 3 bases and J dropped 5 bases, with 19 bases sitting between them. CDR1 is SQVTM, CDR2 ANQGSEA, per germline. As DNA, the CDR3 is TGCAGCGTTGATCCCTGGGGGCTAAAGGTGGAGACCCAGTACTTC. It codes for CSVDPWGLKVETQYF.

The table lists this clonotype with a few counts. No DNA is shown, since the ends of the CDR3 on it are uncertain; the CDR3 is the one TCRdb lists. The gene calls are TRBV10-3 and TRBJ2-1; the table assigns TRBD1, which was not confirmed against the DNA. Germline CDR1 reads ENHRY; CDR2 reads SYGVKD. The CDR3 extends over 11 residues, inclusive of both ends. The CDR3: CAISVGLGAFF.

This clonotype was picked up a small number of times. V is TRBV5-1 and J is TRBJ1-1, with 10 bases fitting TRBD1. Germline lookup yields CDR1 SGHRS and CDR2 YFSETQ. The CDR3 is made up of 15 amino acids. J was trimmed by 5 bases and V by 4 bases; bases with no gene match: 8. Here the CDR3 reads CASSSATGGWTEAFF. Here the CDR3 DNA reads TGCGCCAGCAGCAGCGCGACAGGGGGCTGGACTGAAGCTTTCTTT. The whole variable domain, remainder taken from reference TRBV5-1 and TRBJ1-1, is KAGVTQTPRYLIKTRGQQVTLSCSPISGHRSVSWYQQTPGQGLQFLFEYFSETQRNKGNFPGRFSGRQFSNSRSEMNVSTLELGDSALYLCASSSATGGWTEAFFGQGTRLTVV.

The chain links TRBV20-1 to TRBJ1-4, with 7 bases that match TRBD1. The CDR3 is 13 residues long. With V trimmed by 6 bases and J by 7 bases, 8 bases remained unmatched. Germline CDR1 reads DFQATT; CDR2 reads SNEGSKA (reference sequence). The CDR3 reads CSAYYRGIEKLFF. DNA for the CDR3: TGCAGTGCGTACTACAGGGGAATTGAAAAACTGTTTTTT.

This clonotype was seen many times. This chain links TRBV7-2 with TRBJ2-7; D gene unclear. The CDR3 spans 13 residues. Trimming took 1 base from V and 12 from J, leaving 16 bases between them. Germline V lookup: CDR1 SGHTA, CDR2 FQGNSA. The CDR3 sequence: CASSLGRQGKGYF. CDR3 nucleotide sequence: TGTGCCAGCAGCTTAGGGCGCCAAGGGAAAGGGTACTTC. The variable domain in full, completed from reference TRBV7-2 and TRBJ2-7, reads GAGVSQSPSNKVTEKGKDVELRCDPISGHTALYWYRQSLGQGLEFLIYFQGNSAPDKSGLPSDRFSAERTGGSVSTLTIQRTQQEDSAVYLCASSLGRQGKGYFGPGTRLTVT.

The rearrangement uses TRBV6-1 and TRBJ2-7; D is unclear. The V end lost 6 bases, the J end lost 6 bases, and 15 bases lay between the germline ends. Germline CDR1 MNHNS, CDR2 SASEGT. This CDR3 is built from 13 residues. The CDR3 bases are TGTGCCAGCAGCCCGATTAAATCCGGCGAGCAGTACTTC. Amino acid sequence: CASSPIKSGEQYF.

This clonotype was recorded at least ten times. The CDR3 sequence: CSVRSGSNQPQHF. CDR3 nucleotide sequence: TGCAGCGTCCGGTCGGGTAGCAATCAGCCCCAGCATTTT. The rearrangement joins TRBV29-1 to TRBJ1-5; D gene uncertain. The CDR3 is 13 residues long. Germline V gene data show CDR1 as SQVTM and CDR2 as ANQGSEA. The ends were cut back, 6 bases at V and 0 bases at J, with 9 bases in the middle.

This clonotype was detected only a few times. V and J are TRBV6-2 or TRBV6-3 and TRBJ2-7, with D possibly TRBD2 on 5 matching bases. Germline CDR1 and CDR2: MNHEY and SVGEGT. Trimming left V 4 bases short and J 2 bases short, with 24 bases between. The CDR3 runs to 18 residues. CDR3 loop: CASSSGFRDVFLPYEQYF. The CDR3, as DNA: TGTGCCAGCAGTTCAGGCTTCCGGGATGTATTTTTACCCTACGAGCAGTACTTC.

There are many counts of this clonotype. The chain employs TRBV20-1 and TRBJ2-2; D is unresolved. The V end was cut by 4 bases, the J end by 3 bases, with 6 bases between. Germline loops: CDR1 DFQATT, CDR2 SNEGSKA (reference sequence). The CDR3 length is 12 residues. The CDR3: CSAKTYTGELFF. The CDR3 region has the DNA TGCAGTGCTAAGACTTACACCGGGGAGCTGTTTTTT.

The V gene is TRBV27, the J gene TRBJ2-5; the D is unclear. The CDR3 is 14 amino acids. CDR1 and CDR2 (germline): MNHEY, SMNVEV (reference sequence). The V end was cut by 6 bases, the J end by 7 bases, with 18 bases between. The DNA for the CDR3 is TGTGCCAGCAGATTGTCCAAGAAAACGAGGACCCAGTACTTC. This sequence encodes CASRLSKKTRTQYF.

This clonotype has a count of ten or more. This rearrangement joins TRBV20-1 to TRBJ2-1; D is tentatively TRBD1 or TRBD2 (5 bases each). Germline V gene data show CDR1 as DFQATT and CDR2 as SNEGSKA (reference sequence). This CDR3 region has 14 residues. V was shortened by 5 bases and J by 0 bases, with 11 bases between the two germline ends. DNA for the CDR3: TGCAGTGCTGAGGGGCAGAGCTCCTACAATGAGCAGTTCTTC. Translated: CSAEGQSSYNEQFF.

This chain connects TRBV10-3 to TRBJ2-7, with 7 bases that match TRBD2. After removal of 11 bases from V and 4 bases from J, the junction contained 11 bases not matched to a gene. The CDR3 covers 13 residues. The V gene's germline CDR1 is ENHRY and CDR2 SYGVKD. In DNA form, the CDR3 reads TGTGCCTCGGGGAGCGGGGTACCGTACGAGCAGTACTTC. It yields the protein CASGSGVPYEQYF.

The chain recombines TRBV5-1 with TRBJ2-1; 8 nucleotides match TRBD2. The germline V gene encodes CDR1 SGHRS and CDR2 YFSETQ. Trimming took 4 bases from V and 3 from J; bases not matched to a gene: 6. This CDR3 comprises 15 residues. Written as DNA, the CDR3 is TGCGCCAGCAGCCATAGCGGGACGGACTACAATGAGCAGTTCTTC. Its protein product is CASSHSGTDYNEQFF.

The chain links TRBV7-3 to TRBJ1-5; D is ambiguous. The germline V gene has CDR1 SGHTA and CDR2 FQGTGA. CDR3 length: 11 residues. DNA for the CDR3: TGTGGGGATCATAGCAATCAGCCCCAGCATTTT. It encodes CGDHSNQPQHF.

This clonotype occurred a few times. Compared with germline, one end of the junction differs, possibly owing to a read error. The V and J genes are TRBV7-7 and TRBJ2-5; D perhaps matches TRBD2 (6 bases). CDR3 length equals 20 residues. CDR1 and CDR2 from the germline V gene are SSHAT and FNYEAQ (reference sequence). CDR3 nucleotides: TGTGCTAGCAGCTTAGCGCCCAGCCTCATGGGGGGAGCGGAGAAAGAGACCCAGTACTTC. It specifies CASSLAPSLMGGAEKETQYF.